This T cell receptor beta chain was identified during a study of cytomegalovirus exposure and HLA in healthy donors. CDR3 length: 17 amino acids. The V segment lost 6 bases and the J segment 0 bases; nucleotides outside the gene matches: 17. CDR1 SQVTM and CDR2 ANQGSEA come from the germline V gene. Primers included in the PCR were 60 Vbeta and 13 Jbeta primers. Data came from immunoSEQ multiplex PCR; TCRdb stores just in-frame clones and leaves some out. This table holds some 160,000 clones, over 60% found once. J is TRBJ2-7 and V is TRBV29-1; 7 bases are shared with TRBD1. Sequencing was done on a sample of PBMCs. This TCR was recovered from a woman in her 30s in good health and CMV-seronegative. The CDR3, as DNA: TGCAGCGTCCCAAAGAACTCAGGACAGGTCCCCTCCTACGAGCAGTACTTC. It codes for CSVPKNSGQVPSYEQYF.